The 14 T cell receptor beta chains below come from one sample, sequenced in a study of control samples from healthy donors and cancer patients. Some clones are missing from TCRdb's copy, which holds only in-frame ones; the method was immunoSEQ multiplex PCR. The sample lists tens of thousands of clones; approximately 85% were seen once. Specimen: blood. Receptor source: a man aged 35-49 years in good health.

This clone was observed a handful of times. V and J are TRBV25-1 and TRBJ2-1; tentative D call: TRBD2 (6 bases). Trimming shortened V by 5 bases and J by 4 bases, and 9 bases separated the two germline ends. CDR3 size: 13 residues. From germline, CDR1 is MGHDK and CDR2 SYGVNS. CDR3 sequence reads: CASSWRDYNEQFF. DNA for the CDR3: TGTGCCAGCAGTTGGCGGGATTACAATGAGCAGTTCTTC.

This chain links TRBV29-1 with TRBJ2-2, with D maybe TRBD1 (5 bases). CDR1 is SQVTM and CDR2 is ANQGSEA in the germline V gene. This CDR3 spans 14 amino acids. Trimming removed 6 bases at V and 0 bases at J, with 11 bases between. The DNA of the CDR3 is TGCAGCGTAAGGACATATGCGAACACCGGGGAGCTGTTTTTT. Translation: CSVRTYANTGELFF.

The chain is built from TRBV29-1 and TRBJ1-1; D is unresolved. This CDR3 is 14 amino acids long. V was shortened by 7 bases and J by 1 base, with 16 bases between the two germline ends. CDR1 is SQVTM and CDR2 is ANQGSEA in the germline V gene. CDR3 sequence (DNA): TGCAGCGGTCTACTTATAGGCGGGAACACTGAAGCTTTCTTT. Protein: CSGLLIGGNTEAFF.

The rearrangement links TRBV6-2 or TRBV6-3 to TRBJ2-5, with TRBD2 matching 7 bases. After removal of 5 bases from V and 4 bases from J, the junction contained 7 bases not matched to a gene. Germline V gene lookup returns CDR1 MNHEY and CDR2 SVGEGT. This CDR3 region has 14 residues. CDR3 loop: CASSRPGGLETQYF. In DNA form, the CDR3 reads TGTGCCAGCAGTCGCCCGGGAGGTTTAGAGACCCAGTACTTC.

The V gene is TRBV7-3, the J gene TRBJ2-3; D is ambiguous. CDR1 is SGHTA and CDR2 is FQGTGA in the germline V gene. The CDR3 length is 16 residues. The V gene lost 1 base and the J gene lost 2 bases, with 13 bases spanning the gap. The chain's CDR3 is CASSLNYHPSTDTQYF. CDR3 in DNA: TGTGCCAGCAGCTTAAACTACCATCCCTCCACAGATACGCAGTATTTT.

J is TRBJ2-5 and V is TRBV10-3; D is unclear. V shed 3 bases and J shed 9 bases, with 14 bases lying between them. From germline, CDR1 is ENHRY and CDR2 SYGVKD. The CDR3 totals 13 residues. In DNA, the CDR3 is TGTGCCATCAGTGAATCTGTTAATCAGGCCCAGTACTTC. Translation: CAISESVNQAQYF.

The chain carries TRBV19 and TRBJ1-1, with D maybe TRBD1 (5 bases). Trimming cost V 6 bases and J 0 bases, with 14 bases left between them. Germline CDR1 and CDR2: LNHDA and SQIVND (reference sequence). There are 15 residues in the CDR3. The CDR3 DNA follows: TGTGCCAGTAGAGGGGAACATGGCATGAACACTGAAGCTTTCTTT. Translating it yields CASRGEHGMNTEAFF. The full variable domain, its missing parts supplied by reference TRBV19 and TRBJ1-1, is DGGITQSPKYLFRKEGQNVTLSCEQNLNHDAMYWYRQDPGQGLRLIYYSQIVNDFQKGDIAEGYSVSREKKESFPLTVTSAQKNPTAFYLCASRGEHGMNTEAFFGQGTRLTVV.

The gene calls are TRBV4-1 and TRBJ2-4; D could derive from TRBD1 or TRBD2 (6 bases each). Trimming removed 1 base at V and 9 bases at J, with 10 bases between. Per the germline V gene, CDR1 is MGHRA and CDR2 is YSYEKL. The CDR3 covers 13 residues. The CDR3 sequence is CASSQAGAGIQYF. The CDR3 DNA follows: TGCGCCAGCAGCCAAGCGGGGGCGGGCATTCAGTACTTC.

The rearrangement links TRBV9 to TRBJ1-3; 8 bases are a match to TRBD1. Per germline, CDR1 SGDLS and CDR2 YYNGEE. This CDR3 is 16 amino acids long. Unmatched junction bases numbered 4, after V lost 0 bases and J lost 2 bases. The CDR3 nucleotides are TGTGCCAGCAGCGTAGAGGACAGGGAAACTGGAAACACCATATATTTT. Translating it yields CASSVEDRETGNTIYF.

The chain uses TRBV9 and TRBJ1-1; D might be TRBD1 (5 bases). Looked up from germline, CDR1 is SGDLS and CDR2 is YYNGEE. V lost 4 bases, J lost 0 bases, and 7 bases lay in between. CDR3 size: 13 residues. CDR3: CASSPDMNTEAFF. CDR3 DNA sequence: TGTGCCAGCAGCCCGGACATGAACACTGAAGCTTTCTTT.

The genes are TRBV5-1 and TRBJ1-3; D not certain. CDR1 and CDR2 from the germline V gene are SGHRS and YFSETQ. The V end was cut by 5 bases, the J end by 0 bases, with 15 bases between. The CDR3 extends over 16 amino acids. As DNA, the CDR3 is TGCGCCAGCAGTTCTGACGGCTTACACTCTGGAAACACCATATATTTT. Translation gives CASSSDGLHSGNTIYF.

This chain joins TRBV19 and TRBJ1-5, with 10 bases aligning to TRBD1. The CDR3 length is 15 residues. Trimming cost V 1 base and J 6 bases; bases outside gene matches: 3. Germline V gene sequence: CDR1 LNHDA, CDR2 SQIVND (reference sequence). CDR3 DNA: TGTGCCAGTAGTATAGGGGACAGGGGAACTCAGCCCCAGCATTTT. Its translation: CASSIGDRGTQPQHF.

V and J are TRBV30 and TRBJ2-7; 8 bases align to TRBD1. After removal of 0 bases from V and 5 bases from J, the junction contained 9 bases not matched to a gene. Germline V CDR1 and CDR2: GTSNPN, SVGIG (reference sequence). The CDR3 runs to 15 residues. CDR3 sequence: CAWSVPNRGSNEQYF. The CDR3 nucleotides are TGTGCCTGGAGTGTACCCAACAGGGGGTCGAACGAGCAGTACTTC. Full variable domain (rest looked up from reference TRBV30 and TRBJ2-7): SQTIHQWPATLVQPVGSPLSLECTVEGTSNPNLYWYRQAAGRGLQLLFYSVGIGQISSEVPQNLSASRPQDRQFILSSKKLLLSDSGFYLCAWSVPNRGSNEQYFGPGTRLTVT.

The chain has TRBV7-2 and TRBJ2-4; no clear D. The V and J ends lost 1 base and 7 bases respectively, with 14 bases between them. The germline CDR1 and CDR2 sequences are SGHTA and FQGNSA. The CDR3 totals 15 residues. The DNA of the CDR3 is TGTGCCAGCAGCTTAGTGCGCGGACGATCGAACATTCAGTACTTC. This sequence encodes CASSLVRGRSNIQYF.